A single sample gave rise to the 22 T cell receptor beta chains below, sequenced in a study of regulatory T cells in long-lasting Graves disease. Researchers made TCR beta libraries by using iRepertoire HTBI primers and running Arm-PCR on CDR3 regions. In TCRdb, the multiplex PCR reads were re-called with MiXCR into one record per CDR3 protein. This sample has approximately 470,000 distinct CDR3 sequences, with around 16% found just once. Time point here: newly diagnosed GD, antithyroid drugs for less than 3 months. RNA isolated from PBMCs was used to make the TCR library. The sample was also linked to a second study, of T cells in Graves' hyperthyroidism and ophthalmopathy.

This specimen was peripheral blood mononuclear cells (PBMCs), taken at new diagnosis, from a patient treated with antithyroid drugs. These receptors all come from a man between 40 and 49 years old with Graves disease.

Many counts were recorded for this clonotype. This chain uses TRBV6-2 or TRBV6-3 with TRBJ2-7; TRBD2 agrees at 8 bases. This CDR3 is built from 14 residues. Germline V gene data show CDR1 as MNHEY and CDR2 as SVGEGT. After removal of 4 bases from V and 7 bases from J, the junction contained 9 bases not matched to a gene. The CDR3 region is CASSSGTSPFEQYF. CDR3 in DNA: TGTGCCAGCAGTTCCGGGACTAGTCCGTTTGAGCAGTACTTC.

This clonotype has more than one count but fewer than ten. The germline gene is not matched at one end of the junction; a read error may be the cause. The genes are TRBV3-1 and TRBJ2-4, with a possible D match to TRBD2 (6 bases). CDR1 is LGHDT and CDR2 is YNNKEL in the germline V gene (reference sequence). The CDR3 spans 15 residues. Here the CDR3 DNA reads TGTGCCAGCAGCCGCTTCAGCGGGTTGGAAAACGTTCAGTACTTC. Translation: CASSRFSGLENVQYF.

This clonotype was found a few times. This chain uses TRBV6-2 or TRBV6-3 with TRBJ1-5, with D perhaps matching TRBD1 (5 bases). Germline values: CDR1 MNHEY, CDR2 SVGEGT. This CDR3 contains 15 residues. Trimming cost V 5 bases and J 9 bases, with 20 bases left between them. This chain's CDR3 is CASSLPPGVPRPQHF. The CDR3 DNA reads as TGTGCCAGCAGTCTTCCGCCGGGGGTGCCTCGGCCCCAGCATTTT.

The chain is built from TRBV5-1 and TRBJ2-7; 13 bases line up with TRBD2. J lost 4 bases, V lost 1 base, and 17 bases had no gene match. The CDR3 is 20 amino acids. CDR1 is SGHRS and CDR2 is YFSETQ in the germline V gene. The CDR3 spells CASSLTGLAGVSRGGYEQYF. The CDR3 nucleotides read TGCGCCAGCAGCTTGACTGGACTAGCGGGAGTGTCCCGAGGGGGATACGAGCAGTACTTC.

This clonotype was seen ten or more times. The chain couples TRBV6-2 or TRBV6-3 to TRBJ1-1, with D uncertain. Germline loops: CDR1 MNHEY, CDR2 SVGEGT. V was pared by 5 bases and J by 3 bases, with 16 bases between. This CDR3 is built from 15 residues. The DNA of the CDR3 is TGTGCCAGCAGTGAAGTGTATAAGGGCGACACTGAAGCTTTCTTT. Protein: CASSEVYKGDTEAFF.

This clonotype was seen just once. The chain has TRBV6-9 and TRBJ2-1; D possibly corresponds to TRBD2 (5 bases). V gave up 3 bases and J gave up 7 bases, with 10 bases separating them. In germline, CDR1 is MNHGY, CDR2 SVAAGI. The CDR3 consists of 13 residues. The CDR3 DNA reads as TGTGCCAGCAGTTACCTAGCACGGAATGAGCAGTTCTTC. Translation: CASSYLARNEQFF.

This clonotype has more than one count but fewer than ten. CDR3 in amino acids: CSVEWDKWETQYF. In DNA form, the CDR3 reads TGCAGCGTTGAATGGGACAAGTGGGAGACCCAGTACTTC. This chain links TRBV29-1 with TRBJ2-5, with D perhaps matching TRBD1 (6 bases). CDR3 length: 13 residues. Trimming pared 2 bases from V and 5 bases from J, leaving 12 bases between. Germline loops: CDR1 SQVTM, CDR2 ANQGSEA. Variable domain in full (rest from reference TRBV29-1 and TRBJ2-5): SAVISQKPSRDICQRGTSLTIQCQVDSQVTMMFWYRQQPGQSLTLIATANQGSEATYESGFVIDKFPISRPNLTFSTLTVSNMSPEDSSIYLCSVEWDKWETQYFGPGTRLLVL.

This clonotype was counted many times. The genes are TRBV30 and TRBJ1-2; 9 positions match TRBD1. This CDR3 is built from 14 residues. V gave up 4 bases and J gave up 8 bases; unmatched junction bases: 11. CDR1 and CDR2 (germline): GTSNPN, SVGIG (reference sequence). The CDR3 protein is CAWTFGTGIRGYTF. CDR3 DNA sequence: TGTGCCTGGACCTTTGGGACAGGGATTCGCGGCTACACCTTC. The full variable domain, rest sourced from reference TRBV30 and TRBJ1-2, is SQTIHQWPATLVQPVGSPLSLECTVEGTSNPNLYWYRQAAGRGLQLLFYSVGIGQISSEVPQNLSASRPQDRQFILSSKKLLLSDSGFYLCAWTFGTGIRGYTFGSGTRLTVV.

A word on this clonotype: This may be a read error, as it is one base from a much larger clone. The chain recombines TRBV12-5 with TRBJ2-7; D ambiguous. Germline values: CDR1 LGHNT, CDR2 FRNRAP. The CDR3 consists of 13 residues. CDR3 sequence: CASGLFSSYEQNF. The CDR3 nucleotides read TGTGCTAGTGGGCTCTTCAGCTCCTACGAGCAGAACTTC.

This clonotype was counted ten times or more. The V call is TRBV20-1, the J call TRBJ2-7, with D tentatively TRBD1 or TRBD2 (5 bases each). The CDR3 contains 14 residues. V lost 5 bases and J lost 2, with 16 bases in between. Germline CDR1 DFQATT, CDR2 SNEGSKA (reference sequence). The DNA for the CDR3 is TGCAGTGCTCCTCGAGGGGAGCCTCCCTACGAGCAGTACTTC. This translates into CSAPRGEPPYEQYF.

Ten or more counts support this clonotype. This chain connects TRBV4-1 to TRBJ2-2, with D tentatively TRBD2 (5 bases). CDR3 length equals 15 residues. V gave up 4 bases and J gave up 4 bases, with 13 bases separating them. Germline loops: CDR1 MGHRA, CDR2 YSYEKL. The CDR3 region is CASSLEGVLTGELFF. The CDR3 DNA sequence: TGCGCCAGCAGCCTCGAGGGAGTACTCACCGGGGAGCTGTTTTTT.

This clonotype has a count of ten or more. The V call is TRBV7-9, the J call TRBJ2-7; D gene unclear. The length of the CDR3 is 11 residues. Germline lookup yields CDR1 SEHNR and CDR2 FQNEAQ (reference sequence). Trimming took off 5 bases at V and 3 bases at J, with 5 bases between the two ends. The CDR3 nucleotides are TGTGCCAGCAGCAAAGACTACGAGCAGTACTTC. Translation gives CASSKDYEQYF. Filled out from reference TRBV7-9 and TRBJ2-7, the complete variable domain reads DTGVSQNPRHKITKRGQNVTFRCDPISEHNRLYWYRQTLGQGPEFLTYFQNEAQLEKSRLLSDRFSAERPKGSFSTLEIQRTEQGDSAMYLCASSKDYEQYFGPGTRLTVT.

Ten or more counts support this clonotype. The chain uses TRBV28 and TRBJ2-1; 10 nucleotides match TRBD2. CDR1 is MDHEN and CDR2 is SYDVKM in the germline V gene. The CDR3 runs to 16 residues. After removal of 3 bases from V and 0 bases from J, the junction contained 2 bases not matched to a gene. In nucleotides, the CDR3 is TGTGCCAGCAGTTTTAGCGGGAGGAGCTCCTACAATGAGCAGTTCTTC. Translated: CASSFSGRSSYNEQFF.

This clonotype was recorded once. V is TRBV6-7 and J is TRBJ2-7; D may correspond to TRBD1 or TRBD2 (5 bases each). TRBV6-7 is treated as an ORF (open reading frame) with a function not yet certain. The ends were cut back, 9 bases at V and 2 bases at J, with 8 bases in the middle. The CDR3 is made up of 11 amino acids. CDR3: CARGVPYEQYF. The CDR3 nucleotides are TGTGCCAGGGGGGTACCCTACGAGCAGTACTTC.

This clonotype was seen many times. The chain employs TRBV28 and TRBJ2-7, with TRBD1 matching 11 bases. The CDR3 has 16 amino acids. The junction had 10 bases not matched to a gene; V was cut back by 5 bases and J by 4 bases. CDR1 is MDHEN, CDR2 SYDVKM, per germline. As DNA, the CDR3 is TGTGCCAGCAGTCCACGAGCGGACAGGGGGCGTTACGAGCAGTACTTC. This gives the protein CASSPRADRGRYEQYF. The full variable domain, in which reference TRBV28 and TRBJ2-7 provide the parts outside the CDR3, is DVKVTQSSRYLVKRTGEKVFLECVQDMDHENMFWYRQDPGLGLRLIYFSYDVKMKEKGDIPEGYSVSREKKERFSLILESASTNQTSMYLCASSPRADRGRYEQYFGPGTRLTVT.

Regarding this clonotype: A read error may explain this, as a much larger clone is one base away. The rearrangement joins TRBV6-1 to TRBJ1-5; D is possibly TRBD1 (5 bases). CDR3 length equals 17 residues. Germline values: CDR1 MNHNS, CDR2 SASEGT. V shed 6 bases and J shed 0 bases, with 18 bases lying between them. CDR3 sequence reads: CASSPHLTDISNQPQHF. CDR3 in DNA: TGTGCCAGCAGCCCACACCTGACAGATATTAGCAATCAGCCCCAGCATTTT.

This clonotype occurred a few times. This chain joins TRBV12-5 and TRBJ2-1; the match to TRBD1 covers 9 bases. The junction had 9 bases not matched to a gene; V was cut back by 2 bases and J by 4 bases. The CDR3 consists of 17 residues. The germline gives CDR1 LGHNT, CDR2 FRNRAP. CDR3 protein: CASGLPRDRASYNEQFF. CDR3 nucleotides: TGTGCTAGTGGTTTGCCCCGGGACAGGGCTTCTTACAATGAGCAGTTCTTC. The full variable domain, completed using reference TRBV12-5 and TRBJ2-1, is DARVTQTPRHKVTEMGQEVTMRCQPILGHNTVFWYRQTMMQGLELLAYFRNRAPLDDSGMPKDRFSAEMPDATLATLKIQPSEPRDSAVYFCASGLPRDRASYNEQFFGPGTRLTVL.

This clonotype was found many times. The gene calls are TRBV24-1 and TRBJ2-1, with 7 bases matching TRBD1. In germline, CDR1 is KGHDR, CDR2 SFDVKD. The CDR3 contains 17 residues. Unmatched junction bases numbered 9, after V lost 4 bases and J lost 1 base. This CDR3 is CATSEPATGFSYNEQFF. The CDR3 bases are TGTGCCACCAGTGAGCCCGCGACAGGGTTTTCCTACAATGAGCAGTTCTTC.

Many counts were recorded for this clonotype. The chain employs TRBV18 and TRBJ2-4, with D maybe TRBD2 (5 bases). V was shortened by 0 bases and J by 8 bases, with 11 bases between the two germline ends. The CDR3 is 14 amino acids. CDR1 KGHSH and CDR2 LQKENI come from the germline V gene. The CDR3 DNA sequence: TGTGCCAGCTCACCACCGAGGAGGATGGACATTCAGTACTTC. It is translated as CASSPPRRMDIQYF.

As for this clonotype: This likely came from a read error, as a far larger clone is one base away. This sequence joins TRBV20-1 and TRBJ2-5; D gene uncertain. The germline gives CDR1 DFQATT, CDR2 SNEGSKA (reference sequence). Trimming removed 3 bases at V and 11 bases at J, with 25 bases between. This CDR3 is built from 15 residues. In DNA form, the CDR3 reads TGCAGTGCTAGGTTGACCCCCAGCTCCTACAATGAGCAGTACTTC. This sequence encodes CSARLTPSSYNEQYF.

The J gene is TRBJ1-2, the V gene TRBV27, with 9 positions matching TRBD1. J gave up 4 bases and V 1 base, and 10 bases lay outside the gene matches. The germline CDR1 and CDR2 sequences are MNHEY and SMNVEV (reference sequence). This CDR3 spans 17 amino acids. CDR3 DNA sequence: TGTGCCAGCAGTTTATTGGCCGGGACAGGGATTGGCTATGGCTACACCTTC. This codes for CASSLLAGTGIGYGYTF.

This chain connects TRBV28 to TRBJ2-7; 11 nucleotides match TRBD2. V lost 2 bases and J lost 7; bases outside the gene matches: 4. Germline values: CDR1 MDHEN, CDR2 SYDVKM. The length of the CDR3 is 14 residues. The chain's CDR3 is CASSLTSGSREQYF. CDR3 bases: TGTGCCAGCAGTTTAACTAGCGGGAGTCGAGAGCAGTACTTC.